This record looks at one T cell receptor (beta chain) sequence and its context. The antigen it binds to is not known. Per-base qualities were not stored, and no clone one base away is much larger. On an AutoMACS, CD4+ and CD8+ cells were isolated via positive magnetic bead selection, and their purity was verified by flow cytometry. Clonal expansions were first screened by flow cytometry with a TCR V beta antibody panel, then characterized by TCRB deep sequencing of sorted CD8+ fractions. Ficoll-Paque PLUS density gradient separation was used to isolate peripheral blood mononuclear cells. Nucleospin Tissue or Tissue XS kits were used to extract DNA from CD4-enriched, CD8-enriched or PBMC samples, and a Qubit 2.0 fluorometer was used for quantification. These data come from a study of somatic mutations in cytotoxic T cells in rheumatoid arthritis (dated by TCRdb to 2015 to 2018). With respect to the entire study: Peripheral blood (approximately 30 ml EDTA) was collected from patients immediately after diagnosis and before any treatment began. A FACSAria II or Sony SH800 was used to flow-sort some V beta antibody-stained T-cell populations at nearly 100% purity, and TCRB sequencing was also done on sorted V beta1+ cells. In newly diagnosed rheumatoid arthritis without treatment, the study examined if expanded CD8+ T-cell clones harbor somatic mutations, relying on TCRB deep sequencing to characterize clonality. TCRB deep sequencing was performed for some 60 rheumatoid arthritis patients and 20 healthy controls. Patient and control groups had essentially identical median ages. What the research found in general, with its limitations: No adjustment for multiple comparisons was made for the slight TRBV07 underrepresentation in patients. In about an eighth of the roughly 60 patients the largest CD8+ clone exceeded 20% of CD8+ cells, and several identical CD8+ TCRB sequences were shared between blood and synovial fluid. The antigen targets of the expanded CD8+ clones were unknown, and absence from virus-specific databases did not rule out viral specificity. There was no significant difference in CD8+ T-cell clonality between rheumatoid arthritis patients and age-matched healthy controls. In patients, CD8+ clonality rose with age (Spearman r ~ 0.52), which was not the case in healthy controls.

Compared with germline, V lacks 4 bases and J lacks 4 bases; bases without a gene match: 1. Looking up the germline V gene yields CDR1 MGHRA and CDR2 YSYEKL. CDR3 length: 14 amino acids, cysteine to phenylalanine. The sequence is cut down to CDR3 DNA, 42 bases in frame from base 1. TCRB CDR3 sequencing used the immunoSEQ assay on genomic DNA. In the paper's pipeline: Published virus-specific TCRB sequences were compared with patient CD8+ clones larger than 1%, and only a few matches were found. Only productive TCRB rearrangements were included in the analyses. A clone was defined by a unique TCRB CDR3 sequence, and clonality was computed as a productive clonality index based on Shannon entropy. To calculate repertoire overlap between two samples, the template counts of each clone were considered relative to each sample's total templates. Flow cytometry-measured V-gene usage correlated with V-gene usage from TCRB sequencing, with a Spearman r of approximately 0.6. The source is immuneACCESS, and TCRdb retained only in-frame sequences with V and J called. Part of the clones is not carried over; for the studies checked, unresolved V genes explain less than half of this, and the remainder is unexplained. For V, J and clone size, that table is used; D and trimming come from the DNA. The sample table holds under 7,000 clones, of which about 78% were seen once. The ten largest clones represent about 28% of the sample.

The sample consisted of CD8+ T cells sorted from blood. The chain couples TRBV4-1 to TRBJ1-6, and TRBD1 matches 7 of the central bases. The TCR comes from an adult with rheumatoid arthritis. The CDR3 protein: CASSRTGYNSPLHF. The DNA sequence is as follows: TGCGCCAGCAGCCGGACAGGTTATAATTCACCCCTCCACTTT.